This T cell receptor (beta chain) was identified in a study of T cell changes during pregnancy in multiple sclerosis. Sequencing was performed with immunoSEQ multiplex PCR; in TCRdb, only in-frame clones are kept and a portion is missing. Of 30,000 to 40,000 clones in the sample, about 90% were seen once. The sequencing here drew on CD8+ T cells from peripheral blood mononuclear cells, taken in the third trimester of pregnancy. The source is a female donor with multiple sclerosis, enrolled in a pregnancy study.

The CDR3 loop is CSVVSSARQGGGNGYTF. CDR3 bases: TGCAGCGTTGTATCCTCGGCGCGGCAGGGGGGAGGAAATGGCTACACCTTC. The J gene is TRBJ1-2, the V gene TRBV29-1; 7 bases match TRBD1. In germline, CDR1 is SQVTM, CDR2 ANQGSEA. With 4 bases clipped from V and 6 bases from J, the junction kept 20 bases outside the gene matches. The CDR3 has 17 amino acids.